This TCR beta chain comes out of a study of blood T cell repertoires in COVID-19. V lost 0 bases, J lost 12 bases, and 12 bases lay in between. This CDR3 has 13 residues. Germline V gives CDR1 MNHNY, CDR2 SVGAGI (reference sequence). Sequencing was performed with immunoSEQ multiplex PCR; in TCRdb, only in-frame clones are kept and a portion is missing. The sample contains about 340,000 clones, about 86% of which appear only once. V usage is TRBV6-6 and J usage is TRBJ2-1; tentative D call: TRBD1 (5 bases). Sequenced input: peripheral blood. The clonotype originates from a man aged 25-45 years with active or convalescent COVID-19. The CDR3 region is CASSYSRHQGQFF. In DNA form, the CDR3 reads TGTGCCAGCAGTTACTCGCGGCACCAGGGGCAGTTCTTC.